Included here is one T cell receptor (beta chain) sequence, with context. The target antigen is unknown. This record belongs to a study of CD8+ T cells in alopecia areata. As for treatment: oral pan-JAK inhibitor, 5-10 mg twice daily. Peripheral blood and lesional scalp punch biopsies were taken from alopecia areata patients. The germline V gene encodes CDR1 MDHEN and CDR2 SYDVKM. V lost 1 base and J 2 bases, leaving 21 bases between the germline ends. The CDR3 totals 18 residues. Study-wide results and limits: Clonality in lesional scalp, especially alopecia totalis/universalis, exceeded that of normal scalp.

The authors extracted RNA and reverse transcribed it into cDNA as the sequencing template. Sequencing was performed with immunoSEQ multiplex PCR; in TCRdb, only in-frame clones are kept and a portion is missing. The table shows roughly 40,000 clones, with roughly 92% occurring only once. The source was CD8+ T cells sorted from blood, collected at week 24, from a patient treated with tofacitinib. The TCR sequence derives from a human donor with alopecia areata. V usage is TRBV28 and J usage is TRBJ2-7; D possibly corresponds to TRBD2 (6 bases). CDR3 region: CASSLYPLTREDAYEQYF. In DNA form, the CDR3 reads TGTGCCAGCAGTTTATACCCCCTGACAAGGGAGGACGCCTACGAGCAGTACTTC. Full variable domain (outside the CDR3, taken from reference TRBV28 and TRBJ2-7): DVKVTQSSRYLVKRTGEKVFLECVQDMDHENMFWYRQDPGLGLRLIYFSYDVKMKEKGDIPEGYSVSREKKERFSLILESASTNQTSMYLCASSLYPLTREDAYEQYFGPGTRLTVT.